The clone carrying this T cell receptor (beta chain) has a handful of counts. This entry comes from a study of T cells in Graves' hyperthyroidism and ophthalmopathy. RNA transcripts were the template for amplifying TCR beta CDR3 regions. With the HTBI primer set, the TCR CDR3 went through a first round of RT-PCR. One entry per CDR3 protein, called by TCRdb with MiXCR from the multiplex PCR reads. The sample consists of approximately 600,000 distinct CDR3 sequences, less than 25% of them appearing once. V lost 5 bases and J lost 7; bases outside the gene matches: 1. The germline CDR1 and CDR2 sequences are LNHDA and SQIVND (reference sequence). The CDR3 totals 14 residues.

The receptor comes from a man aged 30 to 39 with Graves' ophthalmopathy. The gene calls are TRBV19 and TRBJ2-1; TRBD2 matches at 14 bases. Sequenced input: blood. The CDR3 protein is CASSGLAGGNEQFF. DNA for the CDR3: TGTGCCAGTAGTGGACTAGCGGGAGGTAATGAGCAGTTCTTC.